This TCR beta chain was profiled in a study of beta chain features in type 1 diabetes. Findings of the study overall: Sampled from patients, naive, central memory and Treg TCRB repertoires appeared more similar than those sampled from healthy donors.

Every isolated RNA sample was fully reverse transcribed, so sequencing captured expressed TCRB transcripts. The repertoire was sequenced with immunoSEQ multiplex PCR; TCRdb's copy has only in-frame clones and lacks some. The top ten clones hold 0.023% of a sample with over 700,000 clones, about a sixth of them seen once. Every donor had blood drawn once into heparin, roughly 110 mL on average. Cell sorting via CD45RO/CCR7/CD25/CD127/CD95/CD27 was performed to obtain CD4+ naive, central memory, regulatory and stem cell-like memory cells. A word on this clone: Its target is not known.

V was pared by 3 bases and J by 1 base, with 12 bases of the junction left unmatched. The length of the CDR3 is 18 residues. Germline values: CDR1 WSHSY, CDR2 SAAADI. Sequencing input: naive CD4+ T cells from blood. The chain combines TRBV10-2 with TRBJ2-1; TRBD2 matches at 7 bases. This sequence originates from a woman between 18 and 30 years old in good health. The CDR3 sequence: CASSDVGRTGRSYNEQFF. The CDR3, as DNA: TGCGCCAGCAGTGATGTCGGACGGACCGGGAGGTCCTACAATGAGCAGTTCTTC.